This T cell receptor beta chain was identified in a study of blood T cell repertoires in COVID-19. Germline trimming cut 6 bases from V and 4 bases from J; bases unmatched to any gene: 11. Germline CDR1 MNHEY, CDR2 SMNVEV (reference sequence). This CDR3 contains 15 residues. The method was immunoSEQ multiplex PCR; TCRdb's version includes in-frame clones alone and lacks a portion of them. The sample consists of approximately 140,000 clones, approximately 90% of them appearing once. This receptor was obtained from a woman aged 55-70 years with active or convalescent COVID-19. This chain joins TRBV27 and TRBJ1-2; TRBD1 matches 7 bases. The sample taken for sequencing was peripheral blood. The CDR3 DNA reads as TGTGCCAGCAGCACTAGTACACCAGGGGGCTATGGCTACACCTTC. Translated: CASSTSTPGGYGYTF.